A single sample is the source of the 7 T cell receptor beta chains below, sequenced in a study of blood T cell repertoires in COVID-19. Sequencing was performed with immunoSEQ multiplex PCR; in TCRdb, only in-frame clones are kept and a portion is missing. The table records 70,000 to 100,000 clones, around 88% of them present only once. Sequenced: peripheral blood. The origin of the receptors is an older woman with acute or convalescent COVID-19.

The chain combines TRBV5-1 with TRBJ2-1, with 8 bases aligning to TRBD2. There are 16 residues in the CDR3. Germline CDR1 SGHRS, CDR2 YFSETQ. Trimming cost V 7 bases and J 6 bases; bases outside gene matches: 15. The CDR3 is CASAQVHWREANEQFF. In DNA form, the CDR3 reads TGCGCCAGCGCCCAGGTGCATTGGCGGGAGGCCAATGAGCAGTTCTTC. Filled out from reference TRBV5-1 and TRBJ2-1, the complete variable domain reads KAGVTQTPRYLIKTRGQQVTLSCSPISGHRSVSWYQQTPGQGLQFLFEYFSETQRNKGNFPGRFSGRQFSNSRSEMNVSTLELGDSALYLCASAQVHWREANEQFFGPGTRLTVL.

The rearrangement joins TRBV29-1 to TRBJ2-3; D is possibly TRBD1 (5 bases). The V gene lost 7 bases and the J gene lost 5 bases, with 13 bases spanning the gap. Germline loops: CDR1 SQVTM, CDR2 ANQGSEA. There are 12 residues in the CDR3. In nucleotides, the CDR3 is TGCAGCGCCAATAGGGGAATAGATACGCAGTATTTT. Its protein product is CSANRGIDTQYF.

The V and J genes are TRBV24-1 and TRBJ2-2, with 7 bases matching TRBD1. The CDR3 is 15 residues long. Per the germline V gene, CDR1 is KGHDR and CDR2 is SFDVKD. V shed 3 bases and J 5 bases; nucleotides not matched to a gene: 5. CDR3 residues: CATSDGGQKTGELFF. The CDR3 DNA sequence: TGTGCCACCAGTGATGGGGGACAGAAAACCGGGGAGCTGTTTTTT.

This chain uses TRBV27 with TRBJ2-7; 11 positions match TRBD1. J was trimmed by 2 bases and V by 6 bases; bases with no gene match: 6. The CDR3 extends over 15 amino acids. The V gene's germline CDR1 is MNHEY and CDR2 SMNVEV (reference sequence). The DNA of the CDR3 is TGTGCCAGCAGCCCCGTGGGACAGGGGGCCTACGAGCAGTACTTC. Translation gives CASSPVGQGAYEQYF.

This chain uses TRBV24-1 with TRBJ1-5; perhaps TRBD1 as D (6 bases). Deletions cut 4 bases from V and 1 base from J, with 13 bases between. This CDR3 is 16 amino acids long. Per germline, CDR1 KGHDR and CDR2 SFDVKD. Written as DNA, the CDR3 is TGTGCCACCAGTGACCGCGACAGGACAAGCAATCAGCCCCAGCATTTT. It codes for CATSDRDRTSNQPQHF.

This chain uses TRBV5-1 with TRBJ2-5; no reliable D call. The CDR3 is made up of 14 amino acids. V lost 1 base and J 3 bases, leaving 10 bases between the germline ends. Germline V lookup: CDR1 SGHRS, CDR2 YFSETQ. The CDR3 DNA reads as TGCGCCAGCAGCTTGTCCGTCACAAAAGAGACCCAGTACTTC. Amino acid sequence: CASSLSVTKETQYF.

This chain joins TRBV7-2 and TRBJ1-6; D gene ambiguous. Trimming took 5 bases from V and 9 from J, leaving 17 bases between them. The CDR3 is 15 residues long. Germline lookup yields CDR1 SGHTA and CDR2 FQGNSA. The chain's CDR3 is CASSPTAVIRSPLHF. CDR3 bases: TGTGCCAGCAGCCCCACCGCAGTAATTCGTTCACCCCTCCACTTT.